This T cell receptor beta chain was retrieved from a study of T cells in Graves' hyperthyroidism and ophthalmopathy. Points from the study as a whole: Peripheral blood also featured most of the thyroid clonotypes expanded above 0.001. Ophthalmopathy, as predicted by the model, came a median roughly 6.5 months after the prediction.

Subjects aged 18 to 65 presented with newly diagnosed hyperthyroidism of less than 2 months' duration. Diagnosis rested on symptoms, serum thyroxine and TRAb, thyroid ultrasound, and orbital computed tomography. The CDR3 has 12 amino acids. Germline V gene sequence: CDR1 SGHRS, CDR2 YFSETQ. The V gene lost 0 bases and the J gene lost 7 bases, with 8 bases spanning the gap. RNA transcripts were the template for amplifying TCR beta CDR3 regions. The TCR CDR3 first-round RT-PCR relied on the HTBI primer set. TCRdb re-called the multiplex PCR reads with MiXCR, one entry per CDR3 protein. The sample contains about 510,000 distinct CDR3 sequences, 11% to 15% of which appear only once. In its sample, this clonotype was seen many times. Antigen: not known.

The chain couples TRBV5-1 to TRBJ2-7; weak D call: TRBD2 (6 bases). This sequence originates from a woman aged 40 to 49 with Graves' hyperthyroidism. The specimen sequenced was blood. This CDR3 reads CASSLERGEQYF. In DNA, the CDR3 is TGCGCCAGCAGCTTGGAACGGGGGGAGCAGTACTTC.